The 19 T cell receptor beta chains listed next were all sequenced from one sample in a study of shared clonotypes between healthy human individuals. Sequencing used immunoSEQ multiplex PCR; TCRdb keeps in-frame clones, though not all of them. The table records fewer than 3 million clones, around 93% of them present only once. Sequencing used naive CD4+ T cells from PBMCs. As to subset: CD45RA+ positively selected. The receptors stem from a man younger than 30 in good health. Some clones in this sample may be carry-over from other donors' samples.

This rearrangement joins TRBV10-3 to TRBJ1-5, with D unresolved. Germline values: CDR1 ENHRY, CDR2 SYGVKD. The CDR3 is 18 residues long. V gave up 1 base and J gave up 2 bases, with 18 bases separating them. CDR3 region: CAISEWYGSSIGNQPQHF. The CDR3 nucleotides read TGTGCCATCAGTGAGTGGTACGGTTCATCCATTGGCAATCAGCCCCAGCATTTT.

V gene TRBV7-9 combines with J gene TRBJ2-7; no definite D call. V dropped 2 bases and J dropped 2 bases, with 7 bases sitting between them. Germline V gene lookup returns CDR1 SEHNR and CDR2 FQNEAQ (reference sequence). CDR3 size: 13 residues. CDR3 in amino acids: CASSLKGTYEQYF. The CDR3 coding sequence is TGTGCCAGCAGCTTAAAGGGAACCTACGAGCAGTACTTC.

This chain joins TRBV11-2 and TRBJ1-1, with D perhaps matching TRBD1 (5 bases). CDR1 and CDR2 from the germline V gene are SGHAT and FQNNGV. Trimming removed 0 bases at V and 4 bases at J, with 24 bases between. The CDR3 length is 19 residues. The CDR3 DNA reads as TGTGCCAGCAGCTTAGAGTATGTCAGGGAAGTTTCTAAGGGCACTGAAGCTTTCTTT. Residues: CASSLEYVREVSKGTEAFF.

The chain uses TRBV28 and TRBJ2-1, with unresolved D. This CDR3 contains 15 residues. The V end was cut by 6 bases, the J end by 3 bases, with 15 bases between. Germline V gene data show CDR1 as MDHEN and CDR2 as SYDVKM. CDR3 sequence: CASRPPGGDYNEQFF. DNA of the CDR3: TGTGCCAGCAGGCCCCCCGGTGGGGACTACAATGAGCAGTTCTTC.

V usage is TRBV6-6 and J usage is TRBJ2-4; a weak D match, TRBD1 (6 bases). CDR1 is MNHNY, CDR2 SVGAGI, per germline (reference sequence). Trimming took 6 bases from V and 0 from J, leaving 9 bases between them. The CDR3 runs to 14 residues. The CDR3 here is CASRDSRAKNIQYF. The CDR3 DNA reads as TGTGCCAGCAGGGACAGTAGAGCCAAAAACATTCAGTACTTC.

This clone was seen just once. The V call is TRBV4-3, the J call TRBJ2-3; 10 nucleotides agree with TRBD2. This CDR3 is built from 16 residues. Germline CDR1 and CDR2: LGHNA and YSLEER. Trimming removed 4 bases from V and 7 bases from J; junction bases left unmatched: 11. CDR3 protein: CASSPYLAGVTYTQYF. In DNA, the CDR3 is TGCGCCAGCAGCCCATACCTAGCGGGAGTGACTTATACGCAGTATTTT.

The chain combines TRBV30 with TRBJ2-5; unclear D gene. Deletions cut 5 bases from V and 5 bases from J, with 15 bases between. The CDR3 has 13 residues. Germline V gene data show CDR1 as GTSNPN and CDR2 as SVGIG (reference sequence). As DNA, the CDR3 is TGTGCCTGGCCCTCTACACCGGTCGAGACCCAGTACTTC. Its translation is CAWPSTPVETQYF.

The chain is built from TRBV7-2 and TRBJ2-1; D remains unclear. V lost 5 bases to trimming and J lost 8 bases, with 22 bases between them. Germline CDR1 is SGHTA and CDR2 is FQGNSA. The CDR3 covers 16 residues. This CDR3 is CASSPVMGIGFYEQFF. DNA of the CDR3: TGTGCCAGCAGCCCGGTAATGGGGATCGGGTTCTATGAGCAGTTCTTC.

The chain links TRBV7-9 to TRBJ1-1; TRBD1 aligns across 8 bases. Per germline, CDR1 SEHNR and CDR2 FQNEAQ (reference sequence). This CDR3 comprises 13 residues. V was clipped by 3 bases and J by 7 bases; unmatched bases: 4. The CDR3 protein is CASSFTGGNEAFF. The CDR3 DNA follows: TGTGCCAGCAGCTTTACAGGGGGGAATGAAGCTTTCTTT.

The V gene is TRBV28, the J gene TRBJ1-2; D possibly corresponds to TRBD1 (6 bases). The V end was cut by 5 bases, the J end by 8 bases, with 15 bases between. Per the germline V gene, CDR1 is MDHEN and CDR2 is SYDVKM. The CDR3 runs 13 residues. CDR3 sequence (DNA): TGTGCCAGCAGTCCTTTCAGGGGTACGGGCTACACCTTC. Its translation: CASSPFRGTGYTF.

J is TRBJ2-4 and V is TRBV5-6; D is ambiguous. Germline CDR1 reads SGHDT; CDR2 reads YYEEEE. Trimming took 8 bases from V and 0 from J, leaving 12 bases between them. The length of the CDR3 is 14 residues. CDR3 nucleotide sequence: TGTGCCAGTACCCTCACACTAGCCAAAAACATTCAGTACTTC. This encodes CASTLTLAKNIQYF.

The chain employs TRBV28 and TRBJ1-1; 7 nucleotides line up with TRBD1. The CDR3 extends over 16 amino acids. Unmatched junction bases numbered 9, after V lost 5 bases and J lost 0 bases. Germline lookup yields CDR1 MDHEN and CDR2 SYDVKM. In DNA form, the CDR3 reads TGTGCCAGCAGTGCCTTGACAGGGCGAATGAACACTGAAGCTTTCTTT. It specifies CASSALTGRMNTEAFF.

This chain links TRBV4-1 with TRBJ2-4, with 14 bases identical to TRBD2. Germline CDR1 reads MGHRA; CDR2 reads YSYEKL. The CDR3 is 17 residues long. The V gene end was trimmed by 3 bases and the J gene end by 7 bases; junction bases not matched to a gene: 8. DNA for the CDR3: TGCGCCAGCAGCCAGCCGACTAGCGGGAGGGCCAGGAACATTCAGTACTTC. Protein sequence: CASSQPTSGRARNIQYF.

The CDR3 DNA reads TGTGCCAGCAGTGCGGGCCAACAGGCCAACGTCCTGACTTTC. Translating gives CASSAGQQANVLTF. V usage is TRBV6-1 and J usage is TRBJ2-6, with D unresolved. Trimming removed 4 bases at V and 6 bases at J, with 10 bases between. The CDR3 extends over 14 amino acids. Germline CDR1 reads MNHNS; CDR2 reads SASEGT.

This clone was recorded a few times. V and J are TRBV11-3 and TRBJ2-1; 9 bases align to TRBD2. This CDR3 comprises 15 residues. Germline-derived CDR1 and CDR2 are SGHNT and YENEEA. Trimming at V came to 1 base and at J to 3 bases, leaving 1 base not matched to a gene. As DNA, the CDR3 is TGTGCCAGCAGCTTAGGACTAGCGGACTACAATGAGCAGTTCTTC. Translation gives CASSLGLADYNEQFF.

The chain carries TRBV6-5 and TRBJ2-7, with TRBD1 as a possible D gene (6 bases). CDR3 length equals 15 residues. Germline V gene data show CDR1 as MNHEY and CDR2 as SVGAGI. V lost 6 bases and J 2 bases, leaving 17 bases between the germline ends. The CDR3 loop is CASSPGWGPTYEQYF. The CDR3 DNA follows: TGTGCCAGCAGCCCCGGTTGGGGGCCGACCTACGAGCAGTACTTC.

V usage is TRBV4-1 and J usage is TRBJ2-1, with unresolved D. V lost 2 bases, J lost 4 bases, and 18 bases lay in between. The germline gives CDR1 MGHRA, CDR2 YSYEKL. The CDR3 totals 17 residues. The CDR3 loop is CASSQSWAALTYNEQFF. The CDR3, as DNA: TGCGCCAGCAGCCAATCTTGGGCAGCCCTCACGTACAATGAGCAGTTCTTC.

The rearrangement links TRBV4-3 to TRBJ2-6, with D perhaps TRBD2 (6 bases). Germline V gene sequence: CDR1 LGHNA, CDR2 YSLEER. V was cut by 0 bases and J by 2 bases, with 14 bases left in between. This CDR3 contains 18 residues. CDR3 nucleotides: TGCGCCAGCAGCCAAGATCTCAGCGGGCCCCCTGGGGCCAACGTCCTGACTTTC. Translation gives CASSQDLSGPPGANVLTF.

This chain joins TRBV6-1 and TRBJ2-7; TRBD2 aligns across 11 bases. The V gene's germline CDR1 is MNHNS and CDR2 SASEGT. Unmatched junction bases numbered 8, after V lost 1 base and J lost 3 bases. The CDR3 contains 17 residues. The CDR3 here is CASSEGSLAGGGYEQYF. In nucleotides, the CDR3 is TGTGCCAGCAGTGAAGGATCGCTAGCGGGAGGAGGCTACGAGCAGTACTTC.